A selection of T cell receptor beta chains follows, all from one sample in a study of blood T cell repertoires in COVID-19. Data came from immunoSEQ multiplex PCR; TCRdb stores just in-frame clones and leaves some out. Of over 200,000 clones in the sample, under 90% were seen once. The sequenced sample consisted of peripheral blood. Receptors originate from a man between 50 and 59 years old with COVID-19, enrolled during active disease. Both conserved end residues are part of each CDR3. D genes are given only for firm matches. Expanded clones get a size class; other rows say once, few or many, or leave the size out.

v_call: TRBV5-6; clone_size: NA; d_call: TRBD2; j_call: TRBJ2-1; cdr3_nt: TGTGCCAGCACCATTCCTTCCGGGGGGGCGCGAGCTGAGAATGAGCAGTTCTTC; cdr3_aa: CASTIPSGGARAENEQFF
v_call: TRBV4-2; clone_size: few; d_call: TRBD1; j_call: TRBJ1-1; cdr3_nt: TGTGCCAGCAGCCAAGGCTTCCGGGACAGGCGTAATGAAGCTTTCTTT; cdr3_aa: CASSQGFRDRRNEAFF
v_call: TRBV18; clone_size: NA; d_call: NA; j_call: TRBJ2-2; cdr3_nt: TGTGCCAGCTCACCAGAGACAGAGGAACCCGGGGAGCTGTTTTTT; cdr3_aa: CASSPETEEPGELFF
v_call: TRBV6-1; clone_size: NA; d_call: NA; j_call: TRBJ2-7; cdr3_nt: TGTGCCAGCAGTGAATATCCGGGAGTATCCTACGAGCAGTACTTC; cdr3_aa: CASSEYPGVSYEQYF
v_call: TRBV5-1; clone_size: NA; d_call: TRBD1; j_call: TRBJ2-7; cdr3_nt: TGCGCCAGCAGCCCGACAGGGGGGGACTACGAGCAGTACTTC; cdr3_aa: CASSPTGGDYEQYF
v_call: TRBV21-1; clone_size: NA; d_call: NA; j_call: TRBJ2-2; cdr3_nt: TGTGCCAGCAGCAAAGATTATAGAGAGGACACCGGGGAGCTGTTTTTT; cdr3_aa: CASSKDYREDTGELFF
v_call: TRBV29-1; clone_size: NA; d_call: NA; j_call: TRBJ2-3; cdr3_nt: TGCAGCGCCCCTGGGAGGGGGGGCGGTTTAGATACGCAGTATTTT; cdr3_aa: CSAPGRGGGLDTQYF
v_call: TRBV19; clone_size: NA; d_call: TRBD1; j_call: TRBJ1-5; cdr3_nt: TGTGCCAGTACTCTCGGACAGGGGAGCAATCAGCCCCAGCATTTT; cdr3_aa: CASTLGQGSNQPQHF
v_call: TRBV18; clone_size: NA; d_call: NA; j_call: TRBJ2-5; cdr3_nt: TGTGCCAGCTCACCGGGACAACAAGAGACCCAGTACTTC; cdr3_aa: CASSPGQQETQYF
v_call: TRBV15; clone_size: NA; d_call: NA; j_call: TRBJ1-2; cdr3_nt: TGTGCCACCAGCGGGGGGGACAACAACTATGGCTACACCTTC; cdr3_aa: CATSGGDNNYGYTF
v_call: TRBV6-2/TRBV6-3; clone_size: NA; d_call: TRBD1; j_call: TRBJ1-2; cdr3_nt: TGTGCCAGCAGTCGGACAGGCCTTCACTATGGCTACACCTTC; cdr3_aa: CASSRTGLHYGYTF
v_call: TRBV2; clone_size: NA; d_call: TRBD2; j_call: TRBJ2-2; cdr3_nt: TGTGCCAGCAACGGACTAGCGGGAGCCGGGGAGCTGTTTTTT; cdr3_aa: CASNGLAGAGELFF
v_call: TRBV7-6; clone_size: few; d_call: TRBD2; j_call: TRBJ2-2; cdr3_nt: TGTGCCAGCAGCTTAGGGCTAGCGGAGGAGCTGTTTTTT; cdr3_aa: CASSLGLAEELFF
v_call: TRBV7-9; clone_size: few; d_call: TRBD2; j_call: TRBJ2-1; cdr3_nt: TGTGCCAGCAGCCGCTATACTAGCGGGAGTTACAATGAGCAGTTCTTC; cdr3_aa: CASSRYTSGSYNEQFF
v_call: TRBV19; clone_size: NA; d_call: NA; j_call: TRBJ2-1; cdr3_nt: TGTGCCAGTAGTATTCGGGGTAGTGTGGAGTTTCCGTTCTTC; cdr3_aa: CASSIRGSVEFPFF
v_call: TRBV7-2; clone_size: NA; d_call: TRBD2; j_call: TRBJ2-5; cdr3_nt: TGTGCCAGATTTCCGCGGGGGGGACAAGAGACCCAGTACTTC; cdr3_aa: CARFPRGGQETQYF
v_call: TRBV5-4; clone_size: NA; d_call: TRBD1; j_call: TRBJ1-2; cdr3_nt: TGTGCCAGCAGCTTCCCACAGGGGGGAAACTATGGCTACACCTTC; cdr3_aa: CASSFPQGGNYGYTF
v_call: TRBV27; clone_size: NA; d_call: NA; j_call: TRBJ1-6; cdr3_nt: TGTGCCAGCAAAACCGAGGCTTCACCCCTCCACTTT; cdr3_aa: CASKTEASPLHF
v_call: TRBV19; clone_size: once; d_call: TRBD1; j_call: TRBJ1-1; cdr3_nt: TGTGCCAGTAGTATAGGGGCAGGGGGCAACACTGAAGCTTTCTTT; cdr3_aa: CASSIGAGGNTEAFF
v_call: TRBV14; clone_size: once; d_call: TRBD1; j_call: TRBJ1-2; cdr3_nt: TGTGCCAGCAGCTTCACCCGGACAGGGGGCGATGGCTACACCTTC; cdr3_aa: CASSFTRTGGDGYTF
v_call: TRBV10-2; clone_size: NA; d_call: TRBD2; j_call: TRBJ2-7; cdr3_nt: TGCGCCAGCAGTGAGTTCGGGACTAGCTCCTCCTACGAGCAGTACTTC; cdr3_aa: CASSEFGTSSSYEQYF
v_call: TRBV19; clone_size: NA; d_call: NA; j_call: TRBJ2-1; cdr3_nt: TGTGCCAGTGCCCGGAGGGGAGTGTACAATGAGCAGTTCTTC; cdr3_aa: CASARRGVYNEQFF
v_call: TRBV2; clone_size: NA; d_call: NA; j_call: TRBJ2-7; cdr3_nt: TGTGCCAGCAGAGGACAGTACGAGCAGTACTTC; cdr3_aa: CASRGQYEQYF
v_call: TRBV3-1/TRBV3-2; clone_size: NA; d_call: NA; j_call: TRBJ2-1; cdr3_nt: TGTGCCAGCAGCCAGGGCAGGGGAGGGTCCTACAATGAGCAGTTCTTC; cdr3_aa: CASSQGRGGSYNEQFF
v_call: TRBV27; clone_size: NA; d_call: NA; j_call: TRBJ2-4; cdr3_nt: TGTGCCAGCAGCGCAGGTCCAAGTTATGTCAAAAACATTCAGTACTTC; cdr3_aa: CASSAGPSYVKNIQYF
v_call: TRBV5-6; clone_size: NA; d_call: NA; j_call: TRBJ1-5; cdr3_nt: TGTGCCAGCAGCTCGCGAAGGGGGATCCGGGGCAATCAGCCCCAGCATTTT; cdr3_aa: CASSSRRGIRGNQPQHF
v_call: TRBV7-8; clone_size: NA; d_call: NA; j_call: TRBJ2-7; cdr3_nt: TGTGCCAGCAGCTTAGGGCGGTTCGAGCAGTACTTC; cdr3_aa: CASSLGRFEQYF
v_call: TRBV11-2; clone_size: NA; d_call: NA; j_call: TRBJ2-5; cdr3_nt: TGTGCCAGCAGCTTAGCTGAGACGGGGACCCAGTACTTC; cdr3_aa: CASSLAETGTQYF
v_call: TRBV30; clone_size: NA; d_call: NA; j_call: TRBJ2-6; cdr3_nt: TGTGCCTGGAGTGTTATAGGGGCCAACGTCCTGACTTTC; cdr3_aa: CAWSVIGANVLTF
v_call: TRBV30; clone_size: NA; d_call: TRBD1; j_call: TRBJ1-2; cdr3_nt: TGTGCCTGGATGCCCCTGGACAGGGGTAGAATCTATGGCTACACCTTC; cdr3_aa: CAWMPLDRGRIYGYTF
v_call: TRBV5-1; clone_size: NA; d_call: TRBD1; j_call: TRBJ2-2; cdr3_nt: TGCGCCACCACGGACAGGGGGACTAACACCGGGGAGCTGTTTTTT; cdr3_aa: CATTDRGTNTGELFF
v_call: TRBV5-1; clone_size: NA; d_call: NA; j_call: TRBJ2-2; cdr3_nt: TGCGCCAGCAGCTTCGGGAACACCGGGGAGCTGTTTTTT; cdr3_aa: CASSFGNTGELFF
v_call: TRBV5-1; clone_size: once; d_call: NA; j_call: TRBJ2-3; cdr3_nt: TGCGCCAGCAGCCAAGCCGGAGGGGATACGCAGTATTTT; cdr3_aa: CASSQAGGDTQYF
v_call: TRBV19; clone_size: NA; d_call: NA; j_call: TRBJ1-5; cdr3_nt: TGTGCCAGTAGAACGACAGCCTCTACAAATCAGCCCCAGCATTTT; cdr3_aa: CASRTTASTNQPQHF
v_call: TRBV6-1; clone_size: NA; d_call: NA; j_call: TRBJ2-7; cdr3_nt: TGTGCCAGCAGTGAAGCAGGGGGGGAATACGAGCAGTACTTC; cdr3_aa: CASSEAGGEYEQYF
v_call: TRBV30; clone_size: NA; d_call: TRBD2; j_call: TRBJ2-3; cdr3_nt: TGTGCCTTCGGGGGGGGACTAGCGCCCGGCGCAGATACGCAGTATTTT; cdr3_aa: CAFGGGLAPGADTQYF
v_call: TRBV7-2; clone_size: few; d_call: NA; j_call: TRBJ1-5; cdr3_nt: TGTGCCAGCAGCTCAGTACAGGGAGAACAGCCCCAGCATTTT; cdr3_aa: CASSSVQGEQPQHF
v_call: TRBV6-5; clone_size: once; d_call: NA; j_call: TRBJ1-2; cdr3_nt: TGTGCCAGCAGTTACACCCGACAGGCTTCATACACCTTC; cdr3_aa: CASSYTRQASYTF
v_call: TRBV2; clone_size: NA; d_call: NA; j_call: TRBJ2-3; cdr3_nt: TGTGCCAGCAGTGCCGGGACTTCCAGCACAGATACGCAGTATTTT; cdr3_aa: CASSAGTSSTDTQYF
v_call: TRBV19; clone_size: NA; d_call: TRBD2; j_call: TRBJ2-4; cdr3_nt: TGTGCCAGTAGTATACAACTAGCGGGGGCCCTAAACATTCAGTACTTC; cdr3_aa: CASSIQLAGALNIQYF
v_call: TRBV7-9; clone_size: few; d_call: NA; j_call: TRBJ1-2; cdr3_nt: TGTGCCAGCAGCGCGTATTCACAGGGATACTATGGCTACACCTTC; cdr3_aa: CASSAYSQGYYGYTF
v_call: TRBV15; clone_size: NA; d_call: TRBD1; j_call: TRBJ2-7; cdr3_nt: TGTGCCACCAGCGCCGGGGCGGGGACAGGGTACATCTACGAGCAGTACTTC; cdr3_aa: CATSAGAGTGYIYEQYF
v_call: TRBV27; clone_size: NA; d_call: NA; j_call: TRBJ2-2; cdr3_nt: TGTGCCAGCAGTCCAGGGGTTAATCTTCTTACCGACTCGAACACCGGGGAGCTGTTTTTT; cdr3_aa: CASSPGVNLLTDSNTGELFF
v_call: TRBV7-2; clone_size: NA; d_call: TRBD1; j_call: TRBJ2-7; cdr3_nt: TGTGCCAGCAGCTTAGTGCCGGACAGGGGGATAAGCGAGCAGTACTTC; cdr3_aa: CASSLVPDRGISEQYF
v_call: TRBV19; clone_size: NA; d_call: TRBD1; j_call: TRBJ1-5; cdr3_nt: TGTGCCAGTAGTGCCGGACAGGGCAATCAGCCCCAGCATTTT; cdr3_aa: CASSAGQGNQPQHF
v_call: TRBV2; clone_size: NA; d_call: TRBD2; j_call: TRBJ2-7; cdr3_nt: TGTGCCAGCAGTGAAGCACGCGGGGGGACCTACGAGCAGTACTTC; cdr3_aa: CASSEARGGTYEQYF
v_call: TRBV7-3; clone_size: NA; d_call: TRBD1; j_call: TRBJ1-1; cdr3_nt: TGTGCCAGCAGCACCGGACAGGCGGGAAGCCCTGAAGCTTTCTTT; cdr3_aa: CASSTGQAGSPEAFF
v_call: TRBV6-2/TRBV6-3; clone_size: NA; d_call: NA; j_call: TRBJ2-3; cdr3_nt: TGTGCCAGCAGTGGACTGGGAGATACGCAGTATTTT; cdr3_aa: CASSGLGDTQYF
v_call: TRBV15; clone_size: NA; d_call: TRBD2; j_call: TRBJ2-7; cdr3_nt: TGTGCCACCAGCAGAGAGCGGGGGGACCTCTCCGAGCAGTACTTC; cdr3_aa: CATSRERGDLSEQYF
v_call: TRBV19; clone_size: NA; d_call: TRBD1; j_call: TRBJ2-7; cdr3_nt: TGTGCCAGTAGTATCTTCGGACAGGGAGGTTACGAGCAGTACTTC; cdr3_aa: CASSIFGQGGYEQYF
v_call: TRBV6-5; clone_size: NA; d_call: TRBD2; j_call: TRBJ2-3; cdr3_nt: TGTGCCAGCAGCGCACTAGCGGGGAGCACAGATACGCAGTATTTT; cdr3_aa: CASSALAGSTDTQYF
v_call: TRBV5-4; clone_size: NA; d_call: TRBD1; j_call: TRBJ1-2; cdr3_nt: TGTGCCAGCAGCTGGGACAGGGGCTCTGATGGCTACACCTTC; cdr3_aa: CASSWDRGSDGYTF
v_call: TRBV6-5; clone_size: NA; d_call: NA; j_call: TRBJ1-1; cdr3_nt: TGTGCCAGCAGTTACTCGTGGAGCACTGAAGCTTTCTTT; cdr3_aa: CASSYSWSTEAFF
v_call: TRBV18; clone_size: NA; d_call: TRBD1; j_call: TRBJ2-1; cdr3_nt: TGTGCCAGCTCACCCCGGGACAGTCTCTACAATGAGCAGTTCTTC; cdr3_aa: CASSPRDSLYNEQFF